This entry is about one T cell receptor (beta chain). Its antigen is unidentified. This sample's treatment: oral pan-JAK inhibitor, 5-10 mg twice daily. RNA, once extracted, was reverse transcribed into cDNA for use as the sequencing template. Profiled with immunoSEQ multiplex PCR; TCRdb holds only in-frame clones, not every one. This table holds under 150,000 clones, 56% found once. The data were taken from a study of CD8+ T cells in alopecia areata. Whole-study context: A 6-month period off drug followed tofacitinib, which lasted 6 to 18 months. The study, taken as a whole, reports: Resident alphabeta T cells of normal skin are also sequenced in scalp samples. Many expanded lesional clones stayed in scalp and blood while on tofacitinib. Because of a solitary nonresponder, the connection of baseline CD8+ expansion to response stays uncertain.

Germline V gives CDR1 MNHEY, CDR2 SVGAGI. The CDR3 covers 14 residues. The V gene lost 5 bases and the J gene lost 1 base, with 10 bases spanning the gap. The chain combines TRBV6-5 with TRBJ2-3; weak D call: TRBD1 (5 bases). Sequencing used CD4+ T cells sorted from blood, obtained at week 24, from a patient treated with tofacitinib. The receptor comes from a human donor with alopecia areata. The CDR3, as DNA: TGTGCCAGCAGTCGATTACAGGGCACAGATACGCAGTATTTT. Its protein product is CASSRLQGTDTQYF.